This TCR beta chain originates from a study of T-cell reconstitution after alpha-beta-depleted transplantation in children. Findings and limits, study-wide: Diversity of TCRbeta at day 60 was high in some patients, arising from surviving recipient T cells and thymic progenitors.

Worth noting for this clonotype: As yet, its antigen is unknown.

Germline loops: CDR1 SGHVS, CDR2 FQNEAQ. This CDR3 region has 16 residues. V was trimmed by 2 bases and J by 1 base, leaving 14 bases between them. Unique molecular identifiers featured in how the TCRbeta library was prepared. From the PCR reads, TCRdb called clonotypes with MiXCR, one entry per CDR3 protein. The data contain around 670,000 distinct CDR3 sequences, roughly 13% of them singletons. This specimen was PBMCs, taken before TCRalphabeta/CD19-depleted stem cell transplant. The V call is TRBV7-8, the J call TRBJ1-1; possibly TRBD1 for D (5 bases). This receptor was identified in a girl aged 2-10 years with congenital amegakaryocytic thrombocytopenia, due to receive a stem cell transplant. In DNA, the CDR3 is TGTGCCAGCAGCTTAAAGCTGGGGCAGCCGAACACTGAAGCTTTCTTT. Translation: CASSLKLGQPNTEAFF.